Listed here are 9 T cell receptor beta chains from one sample, sequenced in a study of cytomegalovirus exposure and HLA in healthy donors. The PCR ran on 60 Vbeta and 13 Jbeta primers. Using immunoSEQ multiplex PCR, the repertoire was profiled, and TCRdb retains in-frame clones only, with some absent. This sample carries 150,000 to 200,000 clones, roughly 73% of them seen once, and the ten largest clones take just under 5%. The sample taken for sequencing was PBMCs. The receptors were sampled from a male donor in good health and CMV-seronegative.

The chain links TRBV5-1 to TRBJ2-3; the D gene is possibly TRBD1 (5 bases). Trimming stripped 2 bases from V and 2 bases from J, with 12 bases between. Germline V gene lookup returns CDR1 SGHRS and CDR2 YFSETQ. The CDR3 consists of 15 residues. In DNA form, the CDR3 reads TGCGCCAGCAGCTTCGGACAAGCCTTCACAGATACGCAGTATTTT. It specifies CASSFGQAFTDTQYF.

This clone appeared a few times. V usage is TRBV7-2 and J usage is TRBJ2-2; 8 nucleotides agree with TRBD2. Germline V gene lookup returns CDR1 SGHTA and CDR2 FQGNSA. This CDR3 is 16 amino acids long. V gave up 3 bases and J gave up 4 bases; unmatched junction bases: 7. The CDR3 reads CASSFMAGGVTGELFF. DNA for the CDR3: TGTGCCAGCAGCTTCATGGCGGGAGGTGTCACCGGGGAGCTGTTTTTT.

This clone was counted only a few times. The chain recombines TRBV25-1 with TRBJ1-1, with a tentative D call TRBD1 (6 bases). V lost 8 bases to trimming and J lost 1 base, with 11 bases between them. The CDR3 runs to 13 residues. Germline assignment: CDR1 MGHDK and CDR2 SYGVNS. Written as DNA, the CDR3 is TGTGCCAGCGGAAGGACAGAGAACACTGAAGCTTTCTTT. Encoded protein: CASGRTENTEAFF.

This clone has only a few counts. The chain has TRBV27 and TRBJ1-6; possibly TRBD1 for D (6 bases). This CDR3 has 13 residues. The germline V gene has CDR1 MNHEY and CDR2 SMNVEV (reference sequence). Trimming took off 5 bases at V and 10 bases at J, with 12 bases between the two ends. For the CDR3, the DNA is TGTGCCAGCAGTCCCACAGGGTCCTCACCCCTCCACTTT. As protein: CASSPTGSSPLHF.

The chain carries TRBV4-2 and TRBJ2-5; a possible D gene is TRBD1 (6 bases). Trimming removed 0 bases from V and 4 bases from J, with 15 bases in between. The length of the CDR3 is 16 residues. Germline V gene lookup returns CDR1 LGHNA and CDR2 YNFKEQ. The CDR3 nucleotides are TGTGCCAGCAGCCAAGATATGGGCAGGGGATCAGAGACCCAGTACTTC. Protein sequence: CASSQDMGRGSETQYF.

V gene TRBV6-6 combines with J gene TRBJ1-2, with 9 bases fitting TRBD1. CDR3 length equals 14 residues. The junction had 9 bases not matched to a gene; V was cut back by 7 bases and J by 6 bases. The germline V gene has CDR1 MNHNY and CDR2 SVGAGI (reference sequence). The CDR3: CASTTGGPANGYTF. CDR3 coding DNA: TGTGCCAGCACCACAGGGGGCCCTGCTAATGGCTACACCTTC.

This clone was seen a handful of times. The chain has TRBV4-1 and TRBJ2-2; D gene uncertain. Germline values: CDR1 MGHRA, CDR2 YSYEKL. The CDR3 totals 14 residues. The V end was cut by 5 bases, the J end by 5 bases, with 12 bases between. The CDR3 loop reads CASSGLQATGELFF. CDR3 in DNA: TGCGCCAGCAGCGGGCTCCAGGCAACCGGGGAGCTGTTTTTT.

This clone was counted between two and nine times. The rearrangement links TRBV2 to TRBJ2-5; 8 bases fit TRBD2. CDR3 length: 13 residues. Unmatched junction bases numbered 6, after V lost 8 bases and J lost 4 bases. In germline, CDR1 is SNHLY, CDR2 FYNNEI. CDR3 residues: CASGGLVAETQYF. The DNA for the CDR3 is TGTGCCAGCGGGGGACTAGTCGCAGAGACCCAGTACTTC.

The V gene is TRBV27, the J gene TRBJ2-5, with D possibly being TRBD1 (5 bases). The CDR3 is 12 amino acids. Per germline, CDR1 MNHEY and CDR2 SMNVEV (reference sequence). V shed 6 bases and J shed 4 bases, with 9 bases lying between them. The CDR3 nucleotides read TGTGCCAGCAGGGACATGGGAGAGACCCAGTACTTC. It codes for CASRDMGETQYF.